The rows below give T cell receptor beta chains drawn from one sample of a study of T cell responses to AZD1222 COVID-19 vaccine. The assay was immunoSEQ multiplex PCR, and TCRdb's table has in-frame clones only and misses some. The sample lists over 100,000 clones, roughly 90% occurring once. The sample in question was peripheral blood, obtained on day 0 of AZD1222 vaccination. All receptors come from an adult in good health. The CDR3 runs from the conserved cysteine through the conserved F or W. The order of the fields is J gene, D gene, V gene, CDR3 protein, CDR3 DNA. D genes are given only for firm matches.

>TRBJ1-1|-|TRBV11-3
CASSLGAGNTEAFF
TGTGCCAGCAGCTTGGGGGCTGGTAACACTGAAGCTTTCTTT
>TRBJ2-5|TRBD2|TRBV5-4
CASRAASGNQETQYF
TGTGCCAGCAGGGCGGCTAGCGGTAACCAAGAGACCCAGTACTTC
>TRBJ1-2|-|TRBV29-1
CSAGGGSGGYTF
TGCAGCGCCGGAGGGGGGTCGGGCGGCTACACCTTC
>TRBJ2-7|TRBD1|TRBV6-4
CASSEETGPTHEQYF
TGTGCCAGCAGTGAAGAGACAGGGCCTACCCACGAGCAGTACTTC
>TRBJ2-7|-|TRBV21-1
CASSSGGTMIYEQYF
TGTGCCAGCAGCTCTGGCGGGACGATGATCTACGAGCAGTACTTC
>TRBJ1-1|-|TRBV21-1
CASKAGNTEAFF
TGTGCCAGTAAAGCCGGGAACACTGAAGCTTTCTTT
>TRBJ2-2|-|TRBV10-1
CASSEGQLGELFF
TGCGCCAGCAGTGAGGGTCAGCTCGGGGAGCTGTTTTTT
>TRBJ1-3|TRBD1|TRBV7-2
CASSSDGQGGYSGNTIYF
TGTGCCAGCAGCTCCGACGGACAGGGGGGGTACTCTGGAAACACCATATATTTT
>TRBJ2-5|TRBD1|TRBV24-1
CATSGDRGDEETQYF
TGTGCCACCAGTGGCGACAGGGGGGACGAAGAGACCCAGTACTTC
>TRBJ2-5|-|TRBV6-5
CASSPETALETQYF
TGTGCCAGCAGTCCTGAAACAGCCCTTGAGACCCAGTACTTC